This passage covers 28 T cell receptor beta chains from one sample sequenced in a study of control samples from healthy donors and cancer patients. Sequencing was performed with immunoSEQ multiplex PCR; in TCRdb, only in-frame clones are kept and a portion is missing. The sample has 95,000 to 100,000 clones, roughly 78% seen once. Sample: blood. The receptors here all came from a man aged 55 to 70 in good health.

The chain recombines TRBV5-1 with TRBJ2-1; D could derive from TRBD1 or TRBD2 (5 bases each). Per germline, CDR1 SGHRS and CDR2 YFSETQ. This CDR3 comprises 15 residues. Deletions cut 4 bases from V and 4 bases from J, with 15 bases between. The CDR3 sequence is CASSPSWGTYNEQFF. The CDR3 coding sequence is TGCGCCAGCAGCCCTTCGTGGGGGACGTACAATGAGCAGTTCTTC.

The CDR3 sequence is CASSQVGGGPTNEKLFF. The CDR3 bases are TGTGCCAGCAGCCAAGTTGGCGGCGGACCAACTAATGAAAAACTGTTTTTT. The V and J genes are TRBV4-2 and TRBJ1-4; D remains ambiguous. The CDR3 has 17 amino acids. Looked up from germline, CDR1 is LGHNA and CDR2 is YNFKEQ. With 1 base removed from V and 0 bases from J, the gap between germline ends came to 12 bases.

The gene calls are TRBV29-1 and TRBJ2-1, with D hard to call. The ends were cut back, 4 bases at V and 6 bases at J, with 1 base in the middle. Germline V CDR1 and CDR2: SQVTM, ANQGSEA. The CDR3 runs to 9 residues. The CDR3 loop is CSVANEQFF. The CDR3 DNA is TGCAGCGTTGCCAATGAGCAGTTCTTC.

The chain uses TRBV6-1 and TRBJ2-7; D remains unclear. Germline CDR1 is MNHNS and CDR2 is SASEGT. The CDR3 length is 15 residues. The V gene lost 3 bases and the J gene lost 2 bases, with 14 bases spanning the gap. This CDR3 is CASSDPGQPPYEQYF. As DNA, the CDR3 is TGTGCCAGCAGTGACCCCGGGCAGCCACCCTACGAGCAGTACTTC.

The rearrangement uses TRBV7-8 and TRBJ1-1; 7 bases are a match to TRBD1. Trimming cost V 6 bases and J 4 bases; bases outside gene matches: 5. Germline V gives CDR1 SGHVS, CDR2 FQNEAQ. The CDR3 is made up of 13 amino acids. The CDR3 DNA reads as TGTGCCAGCAGTCCAGGGGGTAGCACTGAAGCTTTCTTT. The encoded protein is CASSPGGSTEAFF.

The DNA for the CDR3 is TGTGCCAGCAGCCATGACAGGGGCGGGTGGACCGGGGAGCTGTTTTTT. Its translation is CASSHDRGGWTGELFF. This chain connects TRBV5-6 to TRBJ2-2; 8 positions match TRBD1. This CDR3 is built from 16 residues. The V segment lost 4 bases and the J segment 5 bases; nucleotides outside the gene matches: 10. Germline V gives CDR1 SGHDT, CDR2 YYEEEE.

This clone appeared once. At one end the junction does not follow the germline gene, possibly because of a read error. This specimen includes other DNA sequences encoding the same CDR3. The V and J genes are TRBV19 and TRBJ2-2; 7 bases match TRBD1. Looked up from germline, CDR1 is LNHDA and CDR2 is SQIVND (reference sequence). This CDR3 comprises 17 residues. CDR3: CASIFSGGPTNTGELFF. Written as DNA, the CDR3 is TGTGCCAGTATTTTCTCAGGGGGTCCAACGAACACCGGGGAACTGTTTTTT.

The chain recombines TRBV2 with TRBJ2-7, with D unresolved. Between the trimmed V and J ends, which lost 0 bases and 11 bases, there was a span of 11 bases. Germline V gives CDR1 SNHLY, CDR2 FYNNEI. The CDR3 spans 12 residues. Here the CDR3 reads CASSEARGKKYF. For the CDR3, the DNA is TGTGCCAGCAGTGAAGCGCGAGGAAAAAAGTACTTC.

The rearrangement joins TRBV28 to TRBJ2-2, with 7 positions matching TRBD1. Trimming removed 5 bases from V and 3 bases from J; junction bases left unmatched: 9. The CDR3 totals 16 residues. Germline assignment: CDR1 MDHEN and CDR2 SYDVKM. The DNA of the CDR3 is TGTGCCAGCAGTCCCCATACTCAGGGGGACACCGGGGAGCTGTTTTTT. Translation gives CASSPHTQGDTGELFF.

This clone was seen only once. This chain connects TRBV4-1 to TRBJ2-3, with D tentatively TRBD1 (6 bases). V lost 1 base to trimming and J lost 4 bases, with 12 bases between them. Germline assignment: CDR1 MGHRA and CDR2 YSYEKL. The CDR3 runs to 15 residues. CDR3 bases: TGCGCCAGCAGCCAAGTGGCAGGGGTCTCAGATACGCAGTATTTT. As protein: CASSQVAGVSDTQYF.

This clone was seen more than once but under ten times. The gene calls are TRBV30 and TRBJ2-1; possible D gene TRBD2, 5 bases. There are 13 residues in the CDR3. Trimming cost V 3 bases and J 6 bases, with 12 bases left between them. Germline V gene sequence: CDR1 GTSNPN, CDR2 SVGIG (reference sequence). CDR3 in DNA: TGTGCCTGGAGGACGGGAAATGGCAATGAGCAGTTCTTC. Amino acid sequence: CAWRTGNGNEQFF.

V gene TRBV30 combines with J gene TRBJ2-7, with D perhaps TRBD1 (5 bases). Germline CDR1 reads GTSNPN; CDR2 reads SVGIG (reference sequence). Deletions cut 7 bases from V and 0 bases from J, with 10 bases between. This CDR3 is 12 amino acids long. Written as DNA, the CDR3 is TGTGCCTTCGGACACAACTCCTACGAGCAGTACTTC. Translating gives CAFGHNSYEQYF.

The J gene is TRBJ2-3, the V gene TRBV5-1; 7 bases map to TRBD1. The germline V gene has CDR1 SGHRS and CDR2 YFSETQ. This CDR3 contains 15 residues. J gave up 0 bases and V 8 bases, and 9 bases lay outside the gene matches. CDR3 bases: TGCGCCAGTAGACAGGGCCTCGCCAGCACAGATACGCAGTATTTT. Residues: CASRQGLASTDTQYF.

V and J are TRBV3-1 (or the pseudogene TRBV3-2) and TRBJ2-1; 11 nucleotides align to TRBD2. Germline V lookup: CDR1 LGHDT, CDR2 YNNKEL (reference sequence). The V gene end was trimmed by 0 bases and the J gene end by 4 bases; junction bases not matched to a gene: 5. The CDR3 has 17 residues. The CDR3 DNA follows: TGTGCCAGCAGCCAAGATGGGGCTAGCGGGAGGTACAATGAGCAGTTCTTC. Translation gives CASSQDGASGRYNEQFF.

In its sample, this clone was seen a few times. The chain employs TRBV7-9 and TRBJ2-6, with D unresolved. V lost 4 bases and J 0 bases, leaving 13 bases between the germline ends. CDR3 length: 17 residues. Per germline, CDR1 SEHNR and CDR2 FQNEAQ (reference sequence). CDR3 region: CASSSPTTHSGANVLTF. DNA of the CDR3: TGTGCCAGCAGCTCCCCTACGACACACTCTGGGGCCAACGTCCTGACTTTC.

The chain employs TRBV29-1 and TRBJ1-4; 7 bases align to TRBD1. The CDR3 is 14 residues long. The germline gives CDR1 SQVTM, CDR2 ANQGSEA. Germline trimming cut 6 bases from V and 7 bases from J; bases unmatched to any gene: 11. The chain's CDR3 is CSVYRQGIGEKLFF. The DNA of the CDR3 is TGCAGCGTCTACCGACAGGGAATTGGTGAAAAACTGTTTTTT.

The count of this clone is one. This chain uses TRBV7-2 with TRBJ2-1, with 9 nucleotides matching TRBD2. This CDR3 spans 17 amino acids. The germline V gene has CDR1 SGHTA and CDR2 FQGNSA. V gave up 4 bases and J gave up 2 bases; unmatched junction bases: 9. Here the CDR3 reads CASSSRLRTSAYNEQFF. CDR3 nucleotides: TGTGCCAGCAGCTCACGCCTAAGGACTAGCGCCTACAATGAGCAGTTCTTC.

The chain links TRBV28 to TRBJ2-4; no definite D call. V was trimmed by 3 bases and J by 0 bases, leaving 15 bases between them. From germline, CDR1 is MDHEN and CDR2 SYDVKM. The CDR3 extends over 17 amino acids. The CDR3 sequence: CASSLSGSILAKNIQYF. The CDR3 DNA is TGTGCCAGCAGTTTGAGTGGCAGTATCCTAGCCAAAAACATTCAGTACTTC.

The chain recombines TRBV6-6 with TRBJ2-7, with TRBD2 matching over 8 bases. V lost 0 bases to trimming and J lost 3 bases; unmatched junction nucleotides: 4. The germline V gene encodes CDR1 MNHNY and CDR2 SVGAGI (reference sequence). This CDR3 has 15 amino acids. The CDR3 region has the DNA TGTGCCAGCAGTTACTCTACTAGCGGCAGCTACGAGCAGTACTTC. This gives the protein CASSYSTSGSYEQYF.

This chain connects TRBV20-1 to TRBJ1-4, with TRBD1 matching over 11 bases. Germline assignment: CDR1 DFQATT and CDR2 SNEGSKA (reference sequence). V lost 3 bases to trimming and J lost 7 bases; unmatched junction nucleotides: 4. This CDR3 comprises 14 residues. The CDR3 is CSASPGTGGEKLFF. CDR3 coding DNA: TGCAGTGCTAGTCCCGGGACAGGGGGTGAAAAACTGTTTTTT.

V and J are TRBV5-4 and TRBJ1-2, with a weak D call TRBD1 (5 bases). The CDR3 extends over 13 amino acids. Deletions cut 0 bases from V and 4 bases from J, with 7 bases between. Germline CDR1 reads SGHNT; CDR2 reads YYREEE (reference sequence). For the CDR3, the DNA is TGTGCCAGCAGCTTGGAGGGACCCTATGGCTACACCTTC. Translation gives CASSLEGPYGYTF.

This clone has a single count. This sequence joins TRBV27 and TRBJ2-5, with 8 bases lining up with TRBD2. Germline assignment: CDR1 MNHEY and CDR2 SMNVEV (reference sequence). V was clipped by 4 bases and J by 1 base; unmatched bases: 11. The CDR3 extends over 17 amino acids. The CDR3, as DNA: TGTGCCAGCAGTTCCCTCGGGCTAGCGGGTTTCCAAGAGACCCAGTACTTC. Translation gives CASSSLGLAGFQETQYF.

This chain links TRBV5-1 with TRBJ1-4; D not resolved. The V gene's germline CDR1 is SGHRS and CDR2 YFSETQ. This CDR3 region has 15 residues. The ends were cut back, 4 bases at V and 8 bases at J, with 18 bases in the middle. In DNA form, the CDR3 reads TGCGCCAGCAGCGTAGAGGGCCTCGAGTGGGAAAAACTGTTTTTT. Amino acids: CASSVEGLEWEKLFF.

The chain has TRBV21-1 and TRBJ2-5; the table assigns TRBD2, which was not confirmed against the DNA. TRBV21-1 is given as a pseudogene. The CDR3 totals 14 residues. CDR3 sequence (DNA): TGTGCCAGCACTCGGCTCGGGGGTTGGGAGACCCAGTACTTC. As protein: CASTRLGGWETQYF.

The V gene is TRBV6-6, the J gene TRBJ2-2, with D perhaps matching TRBD1 (6 bases). The germline V and J ends were trimmed by 2 bases and 1 base, with 11 bases remaining between them. The CDR3 is made up of 16 amino acids. From germline, CDR1 is MNHNY and CDR2 SVGAGI (reference sequence). The CDR3 DNA is TGTGCCAGCAGTTACCCCAAGACAGGGAACACCGGGGAGCTGTTTTTT. The encoded protein is CASSYPKTGNTGELFF.

To note about this clone: This same CDR3 is encoded by further DNA sequences in the sample. This sequence joins TRBV19 and TRBJ1-5; TRBD1 matches at 9 bases. V was clipped by 1 base and J by 2 bases; unmatched bases: 0. Germline CDR1 is LNHDA and CDR2 is SQIVND (reference sequence). This CDR3 has 15 amino acids. CDR3 coding DNA: TGTGCCAGTAGTATAGGGACAGGGGGCAATCAGCCCCAGCATTTT. Protein: CASSIGTGGNQPQHF.

The rearrangement links TRBV6-5 to TRBJ2-1; the D gene is possibly TRBD1 (5 bases). CDR1 and CDR2 from the germline V gene are MNHEY and SVGAGI. This CDR3 has 11 amino acids. V lost 7 bases to trimming and J lost 8 bases, with 9 bases between them. The CDR3 region is CASNQGDEQFF. As DNA, the CDR3 is TGTGCCAGCAACCAGGGTGATGAGCAGTTCTTC.

J is TRBJ1-1 and V is TRBV5-8; D remains ambiguous. CDR1 and CDR2 (germline): SGHTS, YDEGEE. There are 14 residues in the CDR3. V was clipped by 2 bases and J by 1 base, with 9 bases between them. The CDR3 protein is CASSFWRENTEAFF. CDR3 bases: TGTGCCAGCAGCTTTTGGCGAGAGAACACTGAAGCTTTCTTT.